The 3 T cell receptor beta chains below come from one sample, sequenced in a study of post-analysis software for immune sequencing data. Findings of the study overall: Patients showed TRBV5-6, TRBV5-1 and TRBV20-1 among about five TRBV segments more frequent than in controls.

Sequencing libraries made from TCR beta cDNA carried unique molecular identifiers. In TCRdb, the PCR reads were re-called with MiXCR into one record per CDR3 protein. The table lists about 760,000 distinct CDR3 sequences, about 32% of them singletons. Their recognized antigens are unknown. The sample taken for sequencing was blood. These receptors were taken from a girl between 10 and 17 years old with multiple sclerosis.

This rearrangement joins TRBV12-3 or TRBV12-4 to TRBJ2-1, with TRBD2 identical over 10 bases. CDR3 length: 15 residues. J gave up 4 bases and V 6 bases, and 6 bases lay outside the gene matches. This CDR3 reads CASRVGLAAYNEQFF. The CDR3 bases are TGTGCCAGCAGAGTTGGACTAGCGGCGTACAATGAGCAGTTCTTC.

As concerns this clonotype: Since a much larger clone is just one base distant, this may be a read error. The CDR3 region has the DNA TGCAGCGCGATGCTTGGGGGTCCAGATACGCAGTATTTT. It yields the protein CSAMLGGPDTQYF. V and J are TRBV29-1 and TRBJ2-3, with D perhaps assigned TRBD1 or TRBD2 (5 bases each). The germline gives CDR1 SQVTM, CDR2 ANQGSEA. The CDR3 loop spans 13 amino acids. Trimming shortened V by 7 bases and J by 4 bases, and 15 bases separated the two germline ends.

In its sample, this clonotype was seen a few times. The rearrangement links TRBV27 to TRBJ1-4; D not certain. V dropped 5 bases and J dropped 8 bases, with 9 bases sitting between them. Germline V gene sequence: CDR1 MNHEY, CDR2 SMNVEV (reference sequence). This CDR3 is built from 12 residues. The CDR3 sequence: CASSPNGEKLFF. The CDR3 nucleotides read TGTGCCAGCAGTCCGAATGGGGAAAAACTGTTTTTT.